The sample holds many counts of the clone carrying this TCR beta chain. Antigen specificity is unknown. Molecular barcoding with unique molecular identifiers was used for the TCRbeta library. MiXCR was run by TCRdb on the PCR reads, yielding one entry per CDR3 protein. The sample yields fewer than 550,000 distinct CDR3 sequences, under 12% seen once. This entry belongs to a study of T-cell reconstitution after alpha-beta-depleted transplantation in children. General study findings and limits: Surviving recipient cells, namely T cells and thymic progenitors, were the source of high day-60 TCRbeta diversity in some patients. Newly produced T cells mostly provided counts and TCRbeta diversity after one year, as hyperexpanded clones declined. Reports say that about two months after transplant, the alpha-beta T cells came out of several hundred graft clones that had expanded.

Trimming took 4 bases from V and 8 from J, leaving 11 bases between them. The CDR3 sequence is 13 residues long. CDR1 KGHDR and CDR2 SFDVKD come from the germline V gene. The chain carries TRBV24-1 and TRBJ2-1, with D maybe TRBD1 (5 bases). The sample was PBMCs, taken before TCRalphabeta/CD19-depleted stem cell transplant. The clonotype was recovered from a child aged 2 to 10 with inherited bone marrow failure, due to receive a stem cell transplant. CDR3 amino acids: CATSDPPRDEQFF. In nucleotides, the CDR3 is TGTGCCACCAGTGACCCACCCAGGGATGAGCAGTTCTTC.